The 26 T cell receptor beta chains presented below share a single source sample, sequenced in a study of T cells after yellow fever vaccination. MiXCR, run by TCRdb on the 5' RACE reads, gives a single entry per CDR3 protein. The table lists 450,000 to 650,000 distinct CDR3 sequences, just over 20% of them singletons. Material: PBMCs, obtained 20 to 25 days after the first yellow fever vaccination. The source of these receptors is a man in his late teens or twenties who received the YFV17D yellow fever vaccine.

The chain is built from TRBV11-2 and TRBJ1-6; 8 bases fit TRBD1. V gave up 1 base and J gave up 9 bases; unmatched junction bases: 5. The CDR3 is 15 residues long. CDR1 is SGHAT and CDR2 is FQNNGV in the germline V gene. CDR3: CASSLAGDRFSPLHF. The CDR3 DNA sequence: TGTGCCAGCAGCTTAGCCGGGGACAGGTTTTCACCCCTCCACTTT. Drawing the rest from reference TRBV11-2 and TRBJ1-6, the complete variable domain is EAGVAQSPRYKIIEKRQSVAFWCNPISGHATLYWYQQILGQGPKLLIQFQNNGVVDDSQLPKDRFSAERLKGVDSTLKIQPAKLEDSAVYLCASSLAGDRFSPLHFGNGTRLTVT.

CDR3 amino acids: CAISVDGIVTQPQHF. The CDR3 region has the DNA TGTGCCATCAGTGTAGACGGAATCGTTACTCAGCCCCAGCATTTT. This chain connects TRBV10-3 to TRBJ1-5; D gene unclear. From germline, CDR1 is ENHRY and CDR2 SYGVKD. Trimming stripped 4 bases from V and 6 bases from J, with 16 bases between. There are 15 residues in the CDR3.

This clonotype was observed a handful of times. V and J are TRBV5-1 and TRBJ2-7, with TRBD1 as a possible D gene (6 bases). This CDR3 is built from 16 residues. Germline CDR1 and CDR2: SGHRS and YFSETQ. The V gene lost 0 bases and the J gene lost 1 base, with 14 bases spanning the gap. The CDR3 DNA reads TGCGCCAGCAGCTTGGAATGGGGGCTCTTTTCCTACGAGCAGTACTTC. Residues: CASSLEWGLFSYEQYF.

This clonotype was seen only a few times. This chain joins TRBV7-6 and TRBJ2-4; a weak D match, TRBD2 (5 bases). Germline CDR1 is SGHVS and CDR2 is FNYEAQ. The germline V and J ends were trimmed by 5 bases and 1 base, with 18 bases remaining between them. The CDR3 is 17 amino acids. CDR3 sequence: CASSEYRASGAKNIQYF. The CDR3 DNA reads as TGTGCCAGCAGCGAATACCGGGCCTCGGGGGCCAAAAACATTCAGTACTTC.

The chain has TRBV5-1 and TRBJ1-1; D is undetermined. CDR1 and CDR2 from the germline V gene are SGHRS and YFSETQ. Trimming cost V 0 bases and J 0 bases, with 9 bases left between them. The CDR3 runs 15 residues. Written as DNA, the CDR3 is TGCGCCAGCAGCTTGGCGGCGGACCTGAACACTGAAGCTTTCTTT. This translates into CASSLAADLNTEAFF.

In its sample, this clonotype was seen a few times. The chain employs TRBV7-9 and TRBJ1-1; the D gene is possibly TRBD1 (5 bases). This CDR3 has 17 amino acids. V was clipped by 1 base and J by 0 bases, with 15 bases between them. Germline-derived CDR1 and CDR2 are SEHNR and FQNEAQ (reference sequence). The CDR3 DNA reads as TGTGCCAGCAGCTTAGAGGCGGGGAGGGGAGTGAACACTGAAGCTTTCTTT. Its translation: CASSLEAGRGVNTEAFF.

The sample holds many counts of this clonotype. This chain joins TRBV5-5 and TRBJ1-1; no reliable D call. Trimming cost V 0 bases and J 4 bases, with 13 bases left between them. The CDR3 is 15 residues long. Germline V gene data show CDR1 as SGHKS and CDR2 as YYEKEE (reference sequence). The CDR3 coding sequence is TGTGCCAGCAGCTTGGCCTCTGGGTCGGGCACTGAAGCTTTCTTT. Protein product: CASSLASGSGTEAFF.

This clonotype was seen more than once but under ten times. The V gene is TRBV21-1, the J gene TRBJ1-2; TRBD1, the table's D call, was not compared with the DNA. TRBV21-1 is flagged as a pseudogene. The CDR3 is 15 residues long. DNA of the CDR3: TGTGCCAGCAGCGGCCGGACAGGGGAGGAGAATGGCTACACCTTC. Amino acids: CASSGRTGEENGYTF.

The chain recombines TRBV19 with TRBJ1-5; no clear D. CDR1 and CDR2 (germline): LNHDA, SQIVND (reference sequence). There are 14 residues in the CDR3. Trimming cost V 6 bases and J 0 bases, with 9 bases left between them. CDR3 amino acids: CASSRRDSNQPQHF. The CDR3 DNA follows: TGTGCCAGTAGCAGAAGGGATAGCAATCAGCCCCAGCATTTT.

DNA of the CDR3: TGCGCCAGCAGCTTGTATGGACAAACGAACACTGAAGCTTTCTTT. This sequence encodes CASSLYGQTNTEAFF. The V call is TRBV5-1, the J call TRBJ1-1; possible D gene TRBD1, 5 bases. Trimming pared 1 base from V and 1 base from J, leaving 11 bases between. CDR1 and CDR2 from the germline V gene are SGHRS and YFSETQ. The CDR3 runs 15 residues.

This clonotype was detected only a few times. The J gene is TRBJ2-5, the V gene TRBV28; 9 bases are shared with TRBD2. From germline, CDR1 is MDHEN and CDR2 SYDVKM. Losses at the gene ends were 3 bases for V and 3 bases for J; bases not matched to a gene: 8. The CDR3 runs 16 residues. CDR3 amino acids: CASSLRGGGAEETQYF. Written as DNA, the CDR3 is TGTGCCAGCAGTTTGCGAGGCGGGGGGGCCGAAGAGACCCAGTACTTC.

The chain has TRBV20-1 and TRBJ2-3; 9 nucleotides line up with TRBD2. Germline V CDR1 and CDR2: DFQATT, SNEGSKA (reference sequence). The CDR3 is 15 amino acids. Germline trimming cut 0 bases from V and 4 bases from J; bases unmatched to any gene: 5. CDR3 protein: CSARDRTSVPDTQYF. CDR3 sequence (DNA): TGCAGTGCTAGAGATAGGACTAGCGTTCCAGATACGCAGTATTTT.

The rearrangement links TRBV5-5 to TRBJ2-7, with D unresolved. The CDR3 length is 16 residues. V lost 2 bases, J lost 0 bases, and 15 bases lay in between. CDR1 and CDR2 from the germline V gene are SGHKS and YYEKEE (reference sequence). The CDR3 reads CASSFGLVRFSYEQYV. The DNA for the CDR3 is TGTGCCAGCAGCTTCGGGCTAGTGAGATTCTCCTACGAGCAGTACGTC.

DNA for the CDR3: TGTGCCAGCACCGCCACCTTCGCAGATACGCAGTATTTT. Its translation is CASTATFADTQYF. The V call is TRBV7-2, the J call TRBJ2-3; no clear D. The CDR3 totals 13 residues. The germline V gene encodes CDR1 SGHTA and CDR2 FQGNSA. With 7 bases removed from V and 4 bases from J, the gap between germline ends came to 12 bases.

This clonotype showed up just a few times. V and J are TRBV2 and TRBJ1-5; D is uncertain. Germline V CDR1 and CDR2: SNHLY, FYNNEI. The V end lost 6 bases, the J end lost 2 bases, and 11 bases lay between the germline ends. The CDR3 has 14 residues. CDR3 in amino acids: CASSPNSGNQPQHF. CDR3 nucleotides: TGTGCCAGCAGCCCCAATTCGGGCAATCAGCCCCAGCATTTT.

As regards this clonotype: Sequence at one end of the junction differs from germline and may be a read error. The gene calls are TRBV11-2 and TRBJ2-1; 11 bases line up with TRBD2. Germline V CDR1 and CDR2: SGHAT, FQNNGV. This CDR3 is 16 amino acids long. The CDR3 bases are TGTGCCTGCAGCTTAATTAGCGGGGGGGCCAGGGGTGAGCAGTTCTTC. Its translation: CACSLISGGARGEQFF. The variable domain in full, with the rest retrieved from reference TRBV11-2 and TRBJ2-1, is EAGVAQSPRYKIIEKRQSVAFWCNPISGHATLYWYQQILGQGPKLLIQFQNNGVVDDSQLPKDRFSAERLKGVDSTLKIQPAKLEDSAVYLCACSLISGGARGEQFFGPGTRLTVL.

The chain employs TRBV6-2 or TRBV6-3 and TRBJ2-3; a possible D gene is TRBD2 (5 bases). The CDR3 runs to 16 residues. Germline V gene lookup returns CDR1 MNHEY and CDR2 SVGEGT. V shed 2 bases and J shed 1 base, with 13 bases lying between them. The CDR3, as DNA: TGTGCCAGCAGTTACGTGAGCGGTGGGCGCACAGATACGCAGTATTTT. Its protein is CASSYVSGGRTDTQYF.

This clonotype occurred a few times. The rearrangement uses TRBV7-8 and TRBJ2-7; either TRBD1 or TRBD2 may supply D (5 bases each). This CDR3 region has 15 residues. The germline gives CDR1 SGHVS, CDR2 FQNEAQ. Trimming left V 2 bases short and J 7 bases short, with 18 bases between. This chain's CDR3 is CASSLSPGPFREQYF. Written as DNA, the CDR3 is TGTGCCAGCAGCTTATCACCGGGACCGTTCAGAGAGCAGTACTTC.

This clonotype has a handful of counts. V gene TRBV10-2 combines with J gene TRBJ2-4; no clear D. The CDR3 runs 12 residues. Trimming stripped 6 bases from V and 8 bases from J, with 11 bases between. Germline CDR1 and CDR2: WSHSY and SAAADI. CDR3 loop: CASSLDIDIQYF. Here the CDR3 DNA reads TGCGCCAGCAGCTTAGATATTGACATTCAGTACTTC.

This clonotype was recorded a few times. This chain links TRBV27 with TRBJ1-6; D not certain. The CDR3 covers 15 residues. Deletions cut 3 bases from V and 8 bases from J, with 14 bases between. Germline V gives CDR1 MNHEY, CDR2 SMNVEV (reference sequence). The CDR3 loop reads CASSFEPSQYSPLHF. CDR3 sequence (DNA): TGTGCCAGCAGTTTTGAGCCGAGTCAGTATTCACCCCTCCACTTT.

This clonotype was seen more than once but under ten times. V usage is TRBV29-1 and J usage is TRBJ2-1; possibly TRBD2 for D (6 bases). Germline lookup yields CDR1 SQVTM and CDR2 ANQGSEA. The CDR3 length is 15 residues. The germline V and J ends were trimmed by 6 bases and 0 bases, with 15 bases remaining between them. CDR3 amino acids: CSVSGTLSSYNEQFF. CDR3 nucleotides: TGCAGCGTGTCCGGGACTCTGAGCTCCTACAATGAGCAGTTCTTC.

The chain has TRBV5-1 and TRBJ2-3; tentatively, D is TRBD1 (5 bases). The length of the CDR3 is 14 residues. V lost 7 bases and J lost 2, with 14 bases in between. Germline V gene lookup returns CDR1 SGHRS and CDR2 YFSETQ. For the CDR3, the DNA is TGCGCCAGCGCCCAACAGGTGACCACAGATACGCAGTATTTT. It is translated as CASAQQVTTDTQYF.

This clonotype was seen more than once but under ten times. The chain is built from TRBV7-2 and TRBJ2-3; no clear D. The V gene lost 5 bases and the J gene lost 0 bases, with 12 bases spanning the gap. The germline V gene has CDR1 SGHTA and CDR2 FQGNSA. The CDR3 loop spans 15 amino acids. The CDR3 bases are TGTGCCAGCAGCCGAAGTTACTTAAGCACAGATACGCAGTATTTT. Protein sequence: CASSRSYLSTDTQYF. Together with reference TRBV7-2 and TRBJ2-3, the CDR3 gives the full variable domain: GAGVSQSPSNKVTEKGKDVELRCDPISGHTALYWYRQSLGQGLEFLIYFQGNSAPDKSGLPSDRFSAERTGGSVSTLTIQRTQQEDSAVYLCASSRSYLSTDTQYFGPGTRLTVL.

As for this clonotype: A read error is possible here, since a much larger clone lies one base away. The chain carries TRBV5-1 and TRBJ2-5, with 8 positions matching TRBD1. This CDR3 has 16 residues. Germline V gene sequence: CDR1 SGHRS, CDR2 YFSETQ. Written as DNA, the CDR3 is TGCGCCAGCAGCTTGGTGGGACAGGCGATCGGCGAGAACCAGTACTTC. Amino acids: CASSLVGQAIGENQYF. Together with reference TRBV5-1 and TRBJ2-5, the CDR3 gives the full variable domain: KAGVTQTPRYLIKTRGQQVTLSCSPISGHRSVSWYQQTPGQGLQFLFEYFSETQRNKGNFPGRFSGRQFSNSRSEMNVSTLELGDSALYLCASSLVGQAIGENQYFGPGTRLLVL.

The chain employs TRBV20-1 and TRBJ1-2, with D unresolved. V lost 0 bases and J lost 8, with 13 bases in between. The CDR3 contains 13 residues. Per germline, CDR1 DFQATT and CDR2 SNEGSKA (reference sequence). CDR3 DNA: TGCAGTGCTAGAGAGGGCGCGACGTGGGGCTACACCTTC. This gives the protein CSAREGATWGYTF.

The chain employs TRBV24-1 and TRBJ2-1; D could derive from TRBD1 or TRBD2 (5 bases each). Per the germline V gene, CDR1 is KGHDR and CDR2 is SFDVKD. The V gene lost 9 bases and the J gene lost 5 bases, with 19 bases spanning the gap. The CDR3 sequence is 15 residues long. The CDR3 region is CATGSGTAPNNEQFF. The CDR3, as DNA: TGTGCCACCGGCTCCGGGACGGCGCCGAACAATGAGCAGTTCTTC.